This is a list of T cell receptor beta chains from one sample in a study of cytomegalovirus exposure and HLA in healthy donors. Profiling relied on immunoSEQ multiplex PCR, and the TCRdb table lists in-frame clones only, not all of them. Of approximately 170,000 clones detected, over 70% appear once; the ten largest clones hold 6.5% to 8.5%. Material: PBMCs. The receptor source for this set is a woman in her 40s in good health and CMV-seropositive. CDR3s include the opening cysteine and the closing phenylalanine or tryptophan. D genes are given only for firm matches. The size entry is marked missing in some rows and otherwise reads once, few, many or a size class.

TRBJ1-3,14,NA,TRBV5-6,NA,TGTGCCAGCAGCGTTATCTGGCCCGGAAACACCATATATTTT,CASSVIWPGNTIYF
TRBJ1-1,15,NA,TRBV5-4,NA,TGTGCCAGCAGCCCAGGGATTCTGGAGAACACTGAAGCTTTCTTT,CASSPGILENTEAFF
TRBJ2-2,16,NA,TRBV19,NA,TGTGCCAGTAGTAGGCGGGGAGGGGGAAACACCGGGGAGCTGTTTTTT,CASSRRGGGNTGELFF
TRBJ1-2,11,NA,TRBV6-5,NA,TGTGTCAGCGGGCAGGGAGGCGGCTACACCTTC,CVSGQGGGYTF
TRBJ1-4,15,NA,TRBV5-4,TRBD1,TGTGCCAGCAGCGATAGGGACAGGGGAGGTGAAAAACTGTTTTTT,CASSDRDRGGEKLFF
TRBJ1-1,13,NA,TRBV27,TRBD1,TGTGCCAGCGGACAGGGTGGCGACACTGAAGCTTTCTTT,CASGQGGDTEAFF
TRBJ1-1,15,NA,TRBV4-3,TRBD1,TGCGCCAGCAGCCAAGGACAGGGGGCGCACACTGAAGCTTTCTTT,CASSQGQGAHTEAFF
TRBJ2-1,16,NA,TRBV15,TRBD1,TGTGCCACCAGCATAATTGGGACAGTACCCGCGAATGAGCAGTTCTTC,CATSIIGTVPANEQFF
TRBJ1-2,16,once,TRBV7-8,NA,TGTGCCAGCAGCTTAGTGGCGTGGGGGCAGGGCTATGGCTACACCTTC,CASSLVAWGQGYGYTF
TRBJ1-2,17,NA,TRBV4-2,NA,TGTGCCAGCAGCCATGCAACCGGGTCCGCTTCTTCCTATGGCTACACCTTC,CASSHATGSASSYGYTF
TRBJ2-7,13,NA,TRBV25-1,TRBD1,TGTGCCAGCAGTCATCCTACAGGGGTAGGGCAGTACTTC,CASSHPTGVGQYF
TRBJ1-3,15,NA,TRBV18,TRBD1,TGTGCCAGCTCTCCCGTGACAGGGTCCAGGGGCACCATATATTTT,CASSPVTGSRGTIYF
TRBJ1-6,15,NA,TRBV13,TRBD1,TGTGCCAGCAGCTTCCAACAGGGGGGGAATTCACCCCTCCACTTT,CASSFQQGGNSPLHF
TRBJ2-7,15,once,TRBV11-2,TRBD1,TGTGCCAGCAGCTTAGGTCAGGGGGCCTCCTACGAGCAGTACTTC,CASSLGQGASYEQYF
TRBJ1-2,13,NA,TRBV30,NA,TGTGCCTGGTCACCGGGACACCCCGGTGGCTACACCTTC,CAWSPGHPGGYTF
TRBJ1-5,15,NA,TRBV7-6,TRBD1,TGTGCCAGCAGCTTAAGGGACAGGGATGATCAGCCCCAGCATTTT,CASSLRDRDDQPQHF
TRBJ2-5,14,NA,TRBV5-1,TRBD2,TGCGCCAGCAGACCAGGACTAGTACGGGAGACCCAGTACTTC,CASRPGLVRETQYF
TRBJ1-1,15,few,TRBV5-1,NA,TGCGCCAGCAGGATCGCCGCAGGGGAGAACACTGAAGCTTTCTTT,CASRIAAGENTEAFF
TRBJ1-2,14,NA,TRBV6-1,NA,TGTGCCAGCAGTGAACGTGGCAGAAACTATGGCTACACCTTC,CASSERGRNYGYTF
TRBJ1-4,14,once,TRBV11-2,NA,TGTGCCAGCAGTGCTGACCCAGGGACAGAAAAACTGTTTTTT,CASSADPGTEKLFF
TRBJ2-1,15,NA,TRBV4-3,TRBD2,TGCGCCAGCAGCCAAGGACTAGCCATTGGCAATGAGCAGTTCTTC,CASSQGLAIGNEQFF
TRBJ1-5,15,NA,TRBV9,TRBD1,TGTGCCAGCAGCGTAGGGACAGGGCCCAATCAGCCCCAGCATTTT,CASSVGTGPNQPQHF
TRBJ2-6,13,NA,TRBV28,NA,TGTGCCAGCACGGAGTCTGGGGCCAACGGCCTGACTTTC,CASTESGANGLTF
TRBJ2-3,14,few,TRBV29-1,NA,TGCAGCGTTGCGAATAGGCTAGCGACAGATACGCAGTATTTT,CSVANRLATDTQYF
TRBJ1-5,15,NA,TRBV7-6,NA,TGTGCCAGCAGCGTGGACGGGGGAGGGAGTCAGCCCCAGCATTTT,CASSVDGGGSQPQHF
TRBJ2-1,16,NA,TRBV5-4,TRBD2,TGTGCCAGCAGCCAAACGGCGACTAGCGGGGGGGATGAGCAGTTCTTC,CASSQTATSGGDEQFF
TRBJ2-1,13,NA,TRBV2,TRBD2,TGTGCCAGCAGTGAACGGGGGGGCAATGAGCAGTTCTTC,CASSERGGNEQFF
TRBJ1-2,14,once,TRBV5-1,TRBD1,TGCGCCAGCAGGTGGACAGGGGAGAACTATGGCTACACCTTC,CASRWTGENYGYTF